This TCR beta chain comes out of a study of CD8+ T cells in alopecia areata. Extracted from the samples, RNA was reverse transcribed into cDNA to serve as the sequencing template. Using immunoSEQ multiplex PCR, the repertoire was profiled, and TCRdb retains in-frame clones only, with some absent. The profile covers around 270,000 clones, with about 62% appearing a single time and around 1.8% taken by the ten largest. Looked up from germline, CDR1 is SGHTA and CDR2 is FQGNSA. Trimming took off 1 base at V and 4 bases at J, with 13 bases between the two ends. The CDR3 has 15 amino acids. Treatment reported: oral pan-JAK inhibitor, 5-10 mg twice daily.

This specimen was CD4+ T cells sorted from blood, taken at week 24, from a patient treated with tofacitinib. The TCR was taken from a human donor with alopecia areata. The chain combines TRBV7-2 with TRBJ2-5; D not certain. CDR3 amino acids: CASSLVQRVRETQYF. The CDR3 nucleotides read TGTGCCAGCAGCTTAGTCCAAAGAGTGCGAGAGACCCAGTACTTC.